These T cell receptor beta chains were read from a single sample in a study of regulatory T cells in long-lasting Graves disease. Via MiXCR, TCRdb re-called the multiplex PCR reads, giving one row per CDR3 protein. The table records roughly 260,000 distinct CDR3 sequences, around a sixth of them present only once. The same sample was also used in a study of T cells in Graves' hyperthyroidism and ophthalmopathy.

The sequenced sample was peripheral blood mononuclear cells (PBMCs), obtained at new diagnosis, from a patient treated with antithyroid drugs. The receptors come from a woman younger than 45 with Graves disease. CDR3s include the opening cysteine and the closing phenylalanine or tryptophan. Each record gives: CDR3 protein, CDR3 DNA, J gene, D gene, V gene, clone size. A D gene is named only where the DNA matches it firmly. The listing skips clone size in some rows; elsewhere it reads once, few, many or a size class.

cdr3_aa: CSARASSSEKLFF; cdr3_nt: TGCAGTGCTAGAGCAAGCTCTTCGGAAAAACTGTTTTTT; j_call: TRBJ1-4; d_call: .; v_call: TRBV20-1; clone_size: many
cdr3_aa: CASSQDQISTDTQYF; cdr3_nt: TGCGCCAGCAGCCAAGATCAGATCTCGACAGATACGCAGTATTTT; j_call: TRBJ2-3; d_call: .; v_call: TRBV4-1; clone_size: few
cdr3_aa: CSARGLAGGTSTDTQYF; cdr3_nt: TGCAGTGCTAGAGGCCTAGCGGGGGGAACTAGCACAGATACGCAGTATTTT; j_call: TRBJ2-3; d_call: TRBD2; v_call: TRBV20-1; clone_size: many
cdr3_aa: CASSPPGTQNSPLHF; cdr3_nt: TGTGCCAGTAGTCCCCCCGGGACACAAAATTCACCCCTCCACTTT; j_call: TRBJ1-6; d_call: .; v_call: TRBV19; clone_size: .
cdr3_aa: CSARSVGGATAEAFF; cdr3_nt: TGCAGTGCTAGATCGGTTGGGGGGGCCACAGCTGAAGCTTTCTTT; j_call: TRBJ1-1; d_call: .; v_call: TRBV20-1; clone_size: many
cdr3_aa: CASSQGGAGGVTDTQYF; cdr3_nt: TGCGCCAGCAGCCAAGGAGGGGCGGGGGGGGTCACAGATACGCAGTATTTT; j_call: TRBJ2-3; d_call: TRBD2; v_call: TRBV4-1; clone_size: .
cdr3_aa: CASSQRTAGSYEQYF; cdr3_nt: TGCGCCAGCAGCCAAAGGACTGCCGGGTCCTACGAGCAGTACTTC; j_call: TRBJ2-7; d_call: .; v_call: TRBV4-1; clone_size: .
cdr3_aa: CSARGGAIYEQYF; cdr3_nt: TGCAGTGCTAGGGGTGGGGCCATCTACGAGCAGTACTTC; j_call: TRBJ2-7; d_call: .; v_call: TRBV20-1; clone_size: many
cdr3_aa: CASSTAGLGADNEQFF; cdr3_nt: TGTGCCAGTAGTACCGCGGGACTAGGCGCGGACAATGAGCAGTTCTTC; j_call: TRBJ2-1; d_call: TRBD2; v_call: TRBV19; clone_size: many
cdr3_aa: CASSPRGTGAPLAFF; cdr3_nt: TGTGCCAGCAGCCCCCGGGGGACAGGGGCGCCCTTGGCTTTCTTT; j_call: TRBJ1-1; d_call: TRBD1; v_call: TRBV12-3/TRBV12-4; clone_size: many
cdr3_aa: CASSQGAGAYGYTF; cdr3_nt: TGCGCCAGCAGCCAAGGGGCAGGGGCTTATGGCTACACCTTC; j_call: TRBJ1-2; d_call: .; v_call: TRBV4-1; clone_size: many
cdr3_aa: CASSLWAEPRLNTGELFF; cdr3_nt: TGCGCCAGCAGCTTGTGGGCAGAGCCTCGACTGAACACCGGGGAGCTGTTTTTT; j_call: TRBJ2-2; d_call: .; v_call: TRBV5-1; clone_size: many
cdr3_aa: CASTLDIPSPLHF; cdr3_nt: TGTGCCAGCACCCTGGACATCCCCTCACCCCTCCACTTT; j_call: TRBJ1-6; d_call: .; v_call: TRBV12-3/TRBV12-4; clone_size: few
cdr3_aa: CASSGTSPDTQYF; cdr3_nt: TGTGCCAGCAGTGGGACATCGCCAGATACGCAGTATTTT; j_call: TRBJ2-3; d_call: .; v_call: TRBV6-2/TRBV6-3; clone_size: many
cdr3_aa: CSAPGIGPMNTEAFF; cdr3_nt: TGCAGTGCCCCAGGGATCGGGCCTATGAACACTGAAGCTTTCTTT; j_call: TRBJ1-1; d_call: .; v_call: TRBV20-1; clone_size: few
cdr3_aa: CASSLGSIIPTSEQYF; cdr3_nt: TGCGCCAGCAGCTTAGGCAGCATTATACCCACTAGCGAGCAGTACTTC; j_call: TRBJ2-7; d_call: .; v_call: TRBV5-1; clone_size: many
cdr3_aa: CASSQNSPSGIVQDTQYF; cdr3_nt: TGTGCCAGCAGCCAAAATTCTCCTAGCGGGATCGTCCAAGATACGCAGTATTTT; j_call: TRBJ2-3; d_call: TRBD2; v_call: TRBV11-1; clone_size: .
cdr3_aa: CASSDVVPGRGNYGYTF; cdr3_nt: TGTGCCAGCAGCGACGTGGTTCCGGGGCGCGGAAACTATGGCTACACCTTC; j_call: TRBJ1-2; d_call: .; v_call: TRBV14; clone_size: many
cdr3_aa: CAITRTSDTDTQYF; cdr3_nt: TGTGCCATCACAAGGACTAGCGACACAGATACGCAGTATTTT; j_call: TRBJ2-3; d_call: TRBD2; v_call: TRBV10-3; clone_size: few
cdr3_aa: CAISESIDRGSGYTF; cdr3_nt: TGTGCCATCAGTGAGTCGATCGACAGGGGAAGTGGCTACACCTTC; j_call: TRBJ1-2; d_call: TRBD1; v_call: TRBV10-3; clone_size: many
cdr3_aa: CASSDGGSVYNEQFF; cdr3_nt: TGTGCCAGCAGTGACGGCGGGAGCGTATACAATGAGCAGTTCTTC; j_call: TRBJ2-1; d_call: TRBD2; v_call: TRBV2; clone_size: once
cdr3_aa: CASSDELRSEQFF; cdr3_nt: TGTGCCAGCAGTGACGAGCTTAGGAGTGAGCAGTTCTTC; j_call: TRBJ2-1; d_call: .; v_call: TRBV6-4; clone_size: few
cdr3_aa: CSARDGGRQGSSYEQYF; cdr3_nt: TGCAGTGCTAGAGATGGGGGGAGACAGGGAAGCTCCTACGAGCAGTACTTC; j_call: TRBJ2-7; d_call: .; v_call: TRBV20-1; clone_size: many
cdr3_aa: CASSPTEVATGELFF; cdr3_nt: TGTGCCAGCAGCCCTACAGAGGTGGCCACCGGGGAGCTGTTTTTT; j_call: TRBJ2-2; d_call: .; v_call: TRBV6-2/TRBV6-3; clone_size: .
cdr3_aa: CSVEGTSGGAYEQYF; cdr3_nt: TGCAGCGTTGAGGGGACTAGCGGGGGGGCTTACGAGCAGTACTTC; j_call: TRBJ2-7; d_call: TRBD2; v_call: TRBV29-1; clone_size: many
cdr3_aa: CASSGGGLYNEQFF; cdr3_nt: TGTGCCAGCAGTGGAGGGGGCCTCTACAATGAGCAGTTCTTC; j_call: TRBJ2-1; d_call: .; v_call: TRBV28; clone_size: many
cdr3_aa: CSAMAGDLSYEQYF; cdr3_nt: TGCAGTGCCATGGCGGGGGACCTCTCCTACGAGCAGTACTTC; j_call: TRBJ2-7; d_call: TRBD2; v_call: TRBV20-1; clone_size: many
cdr3_aa: CSVSADTQYF; cdr3_nt: TGCAGCGTTAGTGCAGATACGCAGTATTTT; j_call: TRBJ2-3; d_call: .; v_call: TRBV29-1; clone_size: many
cdr3_aa: CASSQGVTDTQYF; cdr3_nt: TGTGCCAGCTCTCAGGGAGTCACAGATACGCAGTATTTT; j_call: TRBJ2-3; d_call: .; v_call: TRBV18; clone_size: many
cdr3_aa: CASSLTGQGRNTEAFF; cdr3_nt: TGTGCCAGCAGTTTAACCGGACAGGGGAGGAACACTGAAGCTTTCTTT; j_call: TRBJ1-1; d_call: TRBD1; v_call: TRBV27; clone_size: many
cdr3_aa: CASRTGDSGNTIYF; cdr3_nt: TGTGCCAGCAGGACAGGAGACTCTGGAAACACCATATATTTT; j_call: TRBJ1-3; d_call: .; v_call: TRBV6-1; clone_size: .
cdr3_aa: CASSAGGGLAGNNEQFF; cdr3_nt: TGTGCCAGCAGCGCGGGGGGGGGACTAGCGGGGAACAATGAGCAGTTCTTC; j_call: TRBJ2-1; d_call: TRBD2; v_call: TRBV9; clone_size: many
cdr3_aa: CASGLEATDTQYF; cdr3_nt: TGTGCTAGTGGTTTGGAGGCCACAGATACGCAGTATTTT; j_call: TRBJ2-3; d_call: .; v_call: TRBV12-5; clone_size: many
cdr3_aa: CASSLAPGPYEQYF; cdr3_nt: TGTGCCAGCAGTTTAGCGCCCGGACCCTACGAGCAGTACTTC; j_call: TRBJ2-7; d_call: .; v_call: TRBV12-3/TRBV12-4; clone_size: many
cdr3_aa: CASKGGLAANEQFF; cdr3_nt: TGTGCCAGCAAGGGGGGACTAGCGGCCAATGAGCAGTTCTTC; j_call: TRBJ2-1; d_call: TRBD2; v_call: TRBV7-8; clone_size: many
cdr3_aa: CASRSRGGVDIQYF; cdr3_nt: TGTGCCAGCAGGTCGCGGGGCGGTGTGGACATTCAGTACTTC; j_call: TRBJ2-4; d_call: .; v_call: TRBV6-1; clone_size: many